This TCR beta chain was observed in a study of beta chain features in type 1 diabetes. Study-wide points: In patients and controls equally, PCR might favor templates that are shorter. Researchers report that Type 1 diabetes patients had moderately but significantly shorter TCRB CDR3s across all four CD4+ subsets. cDNA-based sequencing might over-represent cells highly expressing TCR.

CDR1 is ENHRY, CDR2 SYGVKD, per germline. V lost 10 bases, J lost 5 bases, and 15 bases lay in between. The CDR3 runs to 13 residues. This clone turned up a few times. Its antigen is undetermined. The investigators reverse transcribed all of the isolated RNA, so they sequenced expressed TCRB transcripts. Clones were read by immunoSEQ multiplex PCR, and TCRdb kept only the in-frame ones, dropping some. The table includes roughly 500,000 clones, more than 9.5% detected once. Sequencing was done on a sample of naive CD4+ T cells from blood. This TCR came from a woman between 18 and 29 years old in good health. The chain joins TRBV10-3 to TRBJ2-1; D remains unclear. This CDR3 reads CATGVHVDNEQFF. The CDR3 DNA sequence: TGTGCCACCGGAGTACATGTCGACAATGAGCAGTTCTTC.